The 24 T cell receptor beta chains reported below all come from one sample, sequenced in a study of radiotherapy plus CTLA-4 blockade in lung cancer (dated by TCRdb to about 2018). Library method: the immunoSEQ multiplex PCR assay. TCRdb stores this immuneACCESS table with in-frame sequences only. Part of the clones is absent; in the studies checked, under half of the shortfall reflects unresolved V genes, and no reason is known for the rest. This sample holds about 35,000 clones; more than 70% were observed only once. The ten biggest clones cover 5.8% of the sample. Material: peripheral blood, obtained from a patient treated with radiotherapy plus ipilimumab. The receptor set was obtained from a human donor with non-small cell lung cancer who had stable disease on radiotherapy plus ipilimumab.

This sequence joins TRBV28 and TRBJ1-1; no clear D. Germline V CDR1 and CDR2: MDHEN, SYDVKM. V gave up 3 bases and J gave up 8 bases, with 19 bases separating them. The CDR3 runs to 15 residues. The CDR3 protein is CASSLAAGALLEAFF. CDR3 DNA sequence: TGTGCCAGCAGTTTGGCTGCCGGAGCACTCCTGGAAGCTTTCTTT.

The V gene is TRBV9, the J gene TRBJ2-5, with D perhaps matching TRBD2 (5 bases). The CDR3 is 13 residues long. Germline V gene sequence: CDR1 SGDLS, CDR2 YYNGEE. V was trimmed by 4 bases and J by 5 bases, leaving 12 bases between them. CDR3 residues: CASSLGIGETQYF. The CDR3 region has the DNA TGTGCCAGCAGCCTCGGGATTGGGGAGACCCAGTACTTC.

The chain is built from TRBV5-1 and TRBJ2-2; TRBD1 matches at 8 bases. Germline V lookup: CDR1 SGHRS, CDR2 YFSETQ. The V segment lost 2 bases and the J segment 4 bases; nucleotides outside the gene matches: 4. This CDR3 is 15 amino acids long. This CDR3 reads CASSFQGASTGELFF. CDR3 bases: TGCGCCAGCAGCTTTCAGGGGGCGAGCACCGGGGAGCTGTTTTTT.

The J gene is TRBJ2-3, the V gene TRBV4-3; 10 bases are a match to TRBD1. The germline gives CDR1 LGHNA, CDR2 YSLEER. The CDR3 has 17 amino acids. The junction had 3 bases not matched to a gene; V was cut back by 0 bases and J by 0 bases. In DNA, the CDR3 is TGCGCCAGCAGCCAAGATGTGGGACAGGGGAGCACAGATACGCAGTATTTT. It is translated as CASSQDVGQGSTDTQYF.

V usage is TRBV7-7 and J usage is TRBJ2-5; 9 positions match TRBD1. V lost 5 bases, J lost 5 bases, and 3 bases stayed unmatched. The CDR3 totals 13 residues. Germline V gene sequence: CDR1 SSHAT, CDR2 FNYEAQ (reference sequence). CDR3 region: CASSLGQGETQYF. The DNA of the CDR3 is TGTGCCAGCAGCCTAGGACAGGGGGAGACCCAGTACTTC.

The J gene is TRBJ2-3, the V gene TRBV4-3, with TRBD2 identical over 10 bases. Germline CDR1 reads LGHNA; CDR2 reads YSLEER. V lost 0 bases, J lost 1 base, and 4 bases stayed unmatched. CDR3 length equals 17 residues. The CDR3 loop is CASSQDLSGRGTDTQYF. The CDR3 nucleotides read TGCGCCAGCAGCCAAGATCTAAGCGGGAGGGGCACAGATACGCAGTATTTT.

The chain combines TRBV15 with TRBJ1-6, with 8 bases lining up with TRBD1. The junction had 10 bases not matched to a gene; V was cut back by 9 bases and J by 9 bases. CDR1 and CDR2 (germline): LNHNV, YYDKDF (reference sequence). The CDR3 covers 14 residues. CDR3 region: CATSDREIGSPLHF. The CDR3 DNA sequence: TGTGCCACGTCGGACAGGGAGATTGGTTCACCCCTCCACTTT.

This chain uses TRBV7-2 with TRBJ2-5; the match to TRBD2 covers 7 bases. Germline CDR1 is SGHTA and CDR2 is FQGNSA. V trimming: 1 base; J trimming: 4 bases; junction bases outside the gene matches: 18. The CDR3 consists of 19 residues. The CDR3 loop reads CASSLVGGGWGRASETQYF. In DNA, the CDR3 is TGTGCCAGCAGCTTAGTAGGCGGAGGGTGGGGGAGGGCCTCAGAGACCCAGTACTTC.

CDR3 sequence: CASSLSRALWEQYF. The CDR3 bases are TGTGCCAGCAGCTTATCCAGGGCCCTCTGGGAGCAGTACTTC. This chain uses TRBV7-9 with TRBJ2-7, with D possibly being TRBD1 (5 bases). Trimming took off 2 bases at V and 7 bases at J, with 15 bases between the two ends. The CDR3 runs 14 residues. From germline, CDR1 is SEHNR and CDR2 FQNEAQ (reference sequence).

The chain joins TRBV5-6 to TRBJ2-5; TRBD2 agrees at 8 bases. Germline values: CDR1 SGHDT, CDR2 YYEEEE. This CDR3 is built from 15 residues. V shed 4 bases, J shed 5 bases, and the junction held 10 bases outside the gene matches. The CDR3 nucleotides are TGTGCCAGCAGCCCAAAAGCGGGAGTAAGGGAGACCCAGTACTTC. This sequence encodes CASSPKAGVRETQYF.

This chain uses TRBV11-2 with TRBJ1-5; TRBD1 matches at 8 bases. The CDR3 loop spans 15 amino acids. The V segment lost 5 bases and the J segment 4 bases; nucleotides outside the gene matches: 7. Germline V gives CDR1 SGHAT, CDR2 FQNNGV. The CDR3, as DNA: TGTGCCAGCAGCCTTGGGACAGGTGGGAATCAGCCCCAGCATTTT. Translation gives CASSLGTGGNQPQHF. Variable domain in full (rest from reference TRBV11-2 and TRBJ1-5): EAGVAQSPRYKIIEKRQSVAFWCNPISGHATLYWYQQILGQGPKLLIQFQNNGVVDDSQLPKDRFSAERLKGVDSTLKIQPAKLEDSAVYLCASSLGTGGNQPQHFGDGTRLSIL.

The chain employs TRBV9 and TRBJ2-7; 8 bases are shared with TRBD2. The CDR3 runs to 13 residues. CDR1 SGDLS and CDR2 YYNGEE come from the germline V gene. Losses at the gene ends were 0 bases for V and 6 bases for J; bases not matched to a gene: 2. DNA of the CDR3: TGTGCCAGCAGCGTAGATAGCGGGACCGAGCAGTACTTC. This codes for CASSVDSGTEQYF.

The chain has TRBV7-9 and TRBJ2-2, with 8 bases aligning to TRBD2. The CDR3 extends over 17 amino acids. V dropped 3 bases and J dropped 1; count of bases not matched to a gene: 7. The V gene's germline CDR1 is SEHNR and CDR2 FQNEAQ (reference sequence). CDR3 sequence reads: CASSFPGSGMNTGELFF. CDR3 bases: TGTGCCAGCAGCTTCCCTGGTAGCGGGATGAACACCGGGGAGCTGTTTTTT.

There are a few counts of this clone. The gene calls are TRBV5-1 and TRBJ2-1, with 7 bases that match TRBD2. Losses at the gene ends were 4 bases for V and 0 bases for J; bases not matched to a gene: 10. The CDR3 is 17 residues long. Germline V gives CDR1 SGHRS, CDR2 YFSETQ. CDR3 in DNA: TGCGCCAGCAGCCCCCTGATCGGGAGGAGCTCCTACAATGAGCAGTTCTTC. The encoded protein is CASSPLIGRSSYNEQFF.

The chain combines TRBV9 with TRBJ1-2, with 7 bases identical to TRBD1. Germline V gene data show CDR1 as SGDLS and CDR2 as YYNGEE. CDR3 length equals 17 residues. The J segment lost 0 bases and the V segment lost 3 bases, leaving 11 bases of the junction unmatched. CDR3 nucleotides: TGTGCCAGCAGCGCCCACAGGGGTAAGGATCCTAACTATGGCTACACCTTC. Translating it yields CASSAHRGKDPNYGYTF. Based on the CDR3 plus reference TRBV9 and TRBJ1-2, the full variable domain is DSGVTQTPKHLITATGQRVTLRCSPRSGDLSVYWYQQSLDQGLQFLIQYYNGEERAKGNILERFSAQQFPDLHSELNLSSLELGDSALYFCASSAHRGKDPNYGYTFGSGTRLTVV.

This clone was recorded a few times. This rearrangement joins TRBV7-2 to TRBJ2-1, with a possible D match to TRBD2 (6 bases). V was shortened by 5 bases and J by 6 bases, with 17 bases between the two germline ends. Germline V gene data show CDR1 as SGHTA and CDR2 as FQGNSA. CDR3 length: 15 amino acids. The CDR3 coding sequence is TGTGCCAGCAGCCCCCAGGGAAGGAGGGGCAATGAGCAGTTCTTC. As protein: CASSPQGRRGNEQFF. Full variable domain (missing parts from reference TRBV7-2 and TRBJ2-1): GAGVSQSPSNKVTEKGKDVELRCDPISGHTALYWYRQSLGQGLEFLIYFQGNSAPDKSGLPSDRFSAERTGGSVSTLTIQRTQQEDSAVYLCASSPQGRRGNEQFFGPGTRLTVL.

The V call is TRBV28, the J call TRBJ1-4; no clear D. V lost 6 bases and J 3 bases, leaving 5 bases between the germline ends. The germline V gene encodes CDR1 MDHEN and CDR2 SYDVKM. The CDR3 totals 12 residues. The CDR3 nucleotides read TGTGCCAGCAGCCCAGCTAATGAAAAACTGTTTTTT. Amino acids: CASSPANEKLFF.

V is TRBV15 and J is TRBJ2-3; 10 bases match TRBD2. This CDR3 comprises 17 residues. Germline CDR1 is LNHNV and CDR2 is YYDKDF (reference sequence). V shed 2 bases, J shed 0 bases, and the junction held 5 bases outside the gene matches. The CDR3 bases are TGTGCCACCAGCAGAAGGACTAGCGGAACTAGCACAGATACGCAGTATTTT. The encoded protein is CATSRRTSGTSTDTQYF.

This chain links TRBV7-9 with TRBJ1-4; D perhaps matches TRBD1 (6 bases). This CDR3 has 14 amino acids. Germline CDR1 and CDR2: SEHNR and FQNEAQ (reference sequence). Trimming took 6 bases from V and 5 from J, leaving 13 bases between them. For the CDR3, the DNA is TGTGCCAGCAGAAAACGGGACACGAATGAAAAACTGTTTTTT. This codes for CASRKRDTNEKLFF.

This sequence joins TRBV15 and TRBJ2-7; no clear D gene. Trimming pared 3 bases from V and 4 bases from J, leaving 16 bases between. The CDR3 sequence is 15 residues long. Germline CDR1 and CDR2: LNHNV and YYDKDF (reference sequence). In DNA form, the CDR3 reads TGTGCCACCAGCAGCCCTGGAAGGAGAGAGTACGAGCAGTACTTC. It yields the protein CATSSPGRREYEQYF. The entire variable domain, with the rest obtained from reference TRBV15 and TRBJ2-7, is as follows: DAMVIQNPRYQVTQFGKPVTLSCSQTLNHNVMYWYQQKSSQAPKLLFHYYDKDFNNEADTPDNFQSRRPNTSFCFLDIRSPGLGDTAMYLCATSSPGRREYEQYFGPGTRLTVT.

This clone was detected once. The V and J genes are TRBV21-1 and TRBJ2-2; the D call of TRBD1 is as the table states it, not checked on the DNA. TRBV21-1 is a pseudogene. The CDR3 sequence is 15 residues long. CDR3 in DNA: TGTGCCAGCAGCAAAGAGGCCCAGGGCACCGGGGAGCTGTTTTTT. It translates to CASSKEAQGTGELFF.

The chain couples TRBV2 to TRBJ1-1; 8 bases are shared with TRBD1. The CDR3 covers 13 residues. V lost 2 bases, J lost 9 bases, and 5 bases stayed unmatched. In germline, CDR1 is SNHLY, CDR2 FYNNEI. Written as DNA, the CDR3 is TGTGCCAGCAGTGAATTTGACAGGGGTAAAGCTTTCTTT. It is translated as CASSEFDRGKAFF.

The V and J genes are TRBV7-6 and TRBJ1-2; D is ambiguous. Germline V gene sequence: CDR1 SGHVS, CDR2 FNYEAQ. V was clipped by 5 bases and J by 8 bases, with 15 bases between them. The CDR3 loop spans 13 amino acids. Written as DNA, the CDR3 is TGTGCCAGCAGCGGAAGGAGCCTGCGGGGCTACACCTTC. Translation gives CASSGRSLRGYTF.

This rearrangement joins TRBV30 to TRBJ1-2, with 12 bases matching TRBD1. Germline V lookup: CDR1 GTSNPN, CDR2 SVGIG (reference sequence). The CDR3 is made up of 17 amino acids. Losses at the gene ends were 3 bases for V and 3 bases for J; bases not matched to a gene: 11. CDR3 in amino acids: CAWSFHPGQGAYYGYTF. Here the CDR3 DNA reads TGTGCCTGGAGCTTCCATCCGGGACAGGGGGCCTACTATGGCTACACCTTC.